This T cell receptor (beta chain) is drawn from a study of cytomegalovirus exposure and HLA in healthy donors. V shed 6 bases and J 7 bases; nucleotides not matched to a gene: 6. Germline V CDR1 and CDR2: SNHLY, FYNNEI. The CDR3 contains 15 residues. PCR was performed using 60 Vbeta and 13 Jbeta primers. Only in-frame clones appear in the TCRdb table, and some are missing; sequencing was by immunoSEQ multiplex PCR. The top ten clones hold 2% to 2.5% of a sample with 90,000 to 110,000 clones, about 81% of them seen once. Sequencing used PBMCs. The genes are TRBV2 and TRBJ2-1, with 13 bases fitting TRBD2. This clonotype originated in a young man in good health and CMV-seronegative. Written as DNA, the CDR3 is TGTGCCAGCAGGGCCGGACTAGCGGGAGTTAATGAGCAGTTCTTC. Its protein product is CASRAGLAGVNEQFF.